Listed below are T cell receptor beta chains from one sample, sequenced in a study of neurological immune-mediated disorders. TCRdb processed the 5' RACE reads anew with MiXCR; each CDR3 protein has one entry. The data contain 67,000 or so distinct CDR3 sequences, roughly 13% of them singletons. The material sequenced was PBMCs. Source of these receptors: a female donor with HTLV-1-associated myelopathy (HAM/TSP). CDR3s leave out the opening cysteine and the closing phenylalanine or tryptophan. D genes are given only for firm matches.

d_call j_call v_call cdr3_aa
TRBD2 TRBJ2-1 TRBV12-3/TRBV12-4 ASSLVTSGRVYNEQF
- TRBJ2-5 TRBV5-1 ASSLFPGQETQY
- TRBJ2-1 TRBV5-1 ASSLSQGVNEQF
- TRBJ1-1 TRBV5-1 ASSLEGSGFTEAF
- TRBJ1-1 TRBV29-1 SVDYHAEAF
TRBD2 TRBJ2-7 TRBV5-1 ASSRFSGGSAYEQY
- TRBJ2-1 TRBV11-2 ASSSAGRGGHYEQF
- TRBJ2-7 TRBV20-1 SARGFQLKREQY
- TRBJ2-5 TRBV7-9 ASSLVPETQY
- TRBJ1-6 TRBV28 AINSGRQAPLH
- TRBJ1-2 TRBV5-1 ASSFPGGYGYT
- TRBJ2-7 TRBV20-1 SAGSQYEQY
- TRBJ1-2 TRBV20-1 SASFVGQPLSYGYT
- TRBJ2-7 TRBV27 ASRPRGSPYEQY
TRBD1 TRBJ1-5 TRBV20-1 SAHRDSIQPQH
TRBD2 TRBJ2-5 TRBV12-3/TRBV12-4 ASSFSSGGAETQY
- TRBJ2-7 TRBV11-2 ASSPGTYRDEQY
- TRBJ2-2 TRBV27 ASSPQGYTGELF
- TRBJ2-7 TRBV4-2 ASSPARGQAYEQY
TRBD2 TRBJ2-7 TRBV5-1 ASSSGLAGGYYEQY
- TRBJ2-3 TRBV28 ASRVAPASTDTQY
- TRBJ2-2 TRBV5-1 ASSLDVAGTGELF
- TRBJ2-6 TRBV5-1 ASSLAVVSGANVLT
TRBD1 TRBJ1-5 TRBV5-4 ASSLGGQGQGQPQH
- TRBJ2-4 TRBV7-2 ASSLVPNGGAIQY
TRBD2 TRBJ2-7 TRBV5-1 ASSLRLAGGNYEQY
- TRBJ1-1 TRBV5-1 ASSLTGANTEAF
- TRBJ2-7 TRBV27 ASSPLPGVPKEQY
- TRBJ2-3 TRBV5-5 ASSLAGMVSGDTQY
TRBD2 TRBJ2-5 TRBV20-1 SPDGGASSQETQY
- TRBJ2-7 TRBV5-1 ASSLIGGSYEQY
- TRBJ1-4 TRBV18 ASSPTATNEKLF
- TRBJ2-6 TRBV9 ASSVAGPGANVLT
- TRBJ2-1 TRBV7-2 ASSPLADYYNEQF
TRBD2 TRBJ2-3 TRBV28 ASSPAGGPSTDTQY
- TRBJ1-1 TRBV7-8 SSSPSIHMNTEAF
- TRBJ2-5 TRBV10-1 ASSEVGEETQY
- TRBJ2-2 TRBV11-2 ASSSYPTGGYTGELF
- TRBJ2-1 TRBV4-1 ASSHGRGPNNEQF
- TRBJ2-7 TRBV5-1 ASSPDVGGEQY
TRBD2 TRBJ2-3 TRBV20-1 SANSGGSDTQY
TRBD1 TRBJ1-5 TRBV4-1 ASSHSGGVNQPQH
- TRBJ1-2 TRBV3-1 ASSQDRRTRNYGYT
TRBD2 TRBJ2-5 TRBV5-4 ASSSLRAGGQETQY
- TRBJ1-1 TRBV5-1 ASSLSGSGTEAF
- TRBJ2-1 TRBV12-3/TRBV12-4 ASSLAGGQVQF
- TRBJ2-4 TRBV12-3/TRBV12-4 ASSLQTGRAKNIQY
- TRBJ1-4 TRBV7-2 ASSLSFNEKLF
TRBD2 TRBJ2-7 TRBV5-1 ASSLVGGGNNEQY
TRBD1 TRBJ1-2 TRBV5-6 ASSSSGQGAYGYT
- TRBJ2-1 TRBV12-3/TRBV12-4 ASSPSTGVYNEQF
TRBD1 TRBJ2-3 TRBV28 ASSPYNPGQGTDTQY
TRBD1 TRBJ2-3 TRBV29-1 SVVPGQNTDTQY
- TRBJ1-6 TRBV6-2/TRBV6-3 ASSYAGASSSPLH
- TRBJ2-3 TRBV29-1 SVVAVTDTQY
- TRBJ1-2 TRBV12-3/TRBV12-4 ASSLRGANYGYT